These 25 T cell receptor beta chains came from one sample sequenced in a study of blood T cells in healthy people across ages. A J-beta primer mix and a sample-barcoded 5' primer were used in a second PCR of about 7 to 12 cycles. MiXCR, applied by TCRdb to the 5' RACE reads, yields one record per CDR3 protein. The data contain hundreds of thousands of distinct CDR3 sequences, about 30% of them singletons. The sequencing input was blood. These receptors all come from an elderly woman in good health.

This clonotype was seen ten or more times. The chain couples TRBV20-1 to TRBJ2-7, with unresolved D. Between the trimmed V and J ends, which lost 6 bases and 2 bases, there was a span of 11 bases. Looked up from germline, CDR1 is DFQATT and CDR2 is SNEGSKA (reference sequence). CDR3 length: 12 residues. The CDR3 bases are TGCAGTGCCCTCCCGCGTCCCTACGAGCAGTACTTC. Translating it yields CSALPRPYEQYF.

This clonotype was recorded a few times. A much bigger clone sits one base away, suggesting this may be a read error. The rearrangement links TRBV6-5 to TRBJ2-1, with D perhaps TRBD1 (5 bases). With 1 base removed from V and 10 bases from J, the gap between germline ends came to 17 bases. This CDR3 has 15 residues. Germline CDR1 and CDR2: MNHEY and SVGAGI. CDR3 region: CASSYLRMGWGEQFF. The CDR3 DNA reads as TGTGCCAGCAGTTACTTAAGAATGGGGTGGGGCGAGCAGTTCTTC.

The rearrangement uses TRBV30 and TRBJ1-6, with TRBD1 matching over 7 bases. With 5 bases clipped from V and 11 bases from J, the junction kept 9 bases outside the gene matches. The CDR3 extends over 13 amino acids. CDR1 GTSNPN and CDR2 SVGIG come from the germline V gene (reference sequence). In DNA form, the CDR3 reads TGTGCCTGGTTGCCGGGACAGCGAACACCCCTCCACTTT. Translating it yields CAWLPGQRTPLHF.

This clonotype has ten or more counts. A junction end diverges from the germline sequence, so it may reflect a read error. The rearrangement links TRBV7-7 to TRBJ2-7; D might be TRBD1 or TRBD2, each matching 5 bases. CDR1 is SSHAT and CDR2 is FNYEAQ in the germline V gene (reference sequence). The CDR3 spans 14 residues. The CDR3 loop reads CASSLEERDGEQYF. The CDR3 DNA follows: TGTGCTAGCAGCTTAGAGGAGAGGGACGGCGAGCAGTACTTC. Full variable domain (outside the CDR3, taken from reference TRBV7-7 and TRBJ2-7): GAGVSQSPRYKVTKRGQDVTLRCDPISSHATLYWYQQALGQGPEFLTYFNYEAQPDKSGLPSDRFSAERPEGSISTLTIQRTEQRDSAMYRCASSLEERDGEQYFGPGTRLTVT.

This clonotype was recorded once. The V call is TRBV29-1, the J call TRBJ2-5; D tentatively reads TRBD1 or TRBD2 (5 bases each). TRBJ2-7 matches the DNA end more closely, so the J call is doubtful. The CDR3 consists of 12 residues. Germline loops: CDR1 SQVTM, CDR2 ANQGSEA. This CDR3 is CSVDGEGYEQYF. CDR3 in DNA: TGCAGCGTCGATGGTGAGGGGTACGAGCAGTACTTC.

At least ten counts were recorded for this clonotype. This chain connects TRBV4-2 to TRBJ2-5; 13 bases map to TRBD2. The J segment lost 4 bases and the V segment lost 0 bases, leaving 11 bases of the junction unmatched. The CDR3 extends over 19 amino acids. Looked up from germline, CDR1 is LGHNA and CDR2 is YNFKEQ. The CDR3 nucleotides read TGTGCCAGCAGCCAAGATTCCCAACTAGCGGGGGGGTCCAGAGAGACCCAGTACTTC. This gives the protein CASSQDSQLAGGSRETQYF.

This clonotype appeared a few times. A read error is possible here, since a much larger clone lies one base away. The genes are TRBV27 and TRBJ2-1; perhaps TRBD2 as D (6 bases). Germline V CDR1 and CDR2: MNHEY, SMNVEV (reference sequence). Trimming pared 6 bases from V and 6 bases from J, leaving 15 bases between. This CDR3 has 14 residues. DNA of the CDR3: TGTGCCAGCAGGTTGTGGGGGGTGGGCAATGAGCAGTTCTTC. Protein sequence: CASRLWGVGNEQFF.

This clonotype appeared many times. The CDR3 region has the DNA TGTGCCAGCTCACCACCGGGACAGGGGATTCTGTTCTTC. Its protein product is CASSPPGQGILFF. This chain connects TRBV18 to TRBJ2-1, with 10 bases identical to TRBD1. This CDR3 region has 13 residues. Germline V gene lookup returns CDR1 KGHSH and CDR2 LQKENI. After removal of 0 bases from V and 15 bases from J, the junction contained 5 bases not matched to a gene.

V gene TRBV2 combines with J gene TRBJ2-5; D call uncertain. CDR3 length equals 14 residues. Trimming pared 1 base from V and 0 bases from J, leaving 6 bases between. Germline CDR1 SNHLY, CDR2 FYNNEI. CDR3 amino acids: CASSEGVYQETQYF. DNA of the CDR3: TGTGCCAGCAGTGAAGGAGTGTACCAAGAGACCCAGTACTTC. Supplemented by reference TRBV2 and TRBJ2-5, the full variable domain reads EPEVTQTPSHQVTQMGQEVILRCVPISNHLYFYWYRQILGQKVEFLVSFYNNEISEKSEIFDDQFSVERPDGSNFTLKIRSTKLEDSAMYFCASSEGVYQETQYFGPGTRLLVL.

Of note for this clonotype: A much bigger clone sits one base away, suggesting this may be a read error. The chain is built from TRBV20-1 and TRBJ2-7; the D gene could be TRBD1 or TRBD2 (6 bases each). Germline CDR1 DFQATT, CDR2 SNEGSKA (reference sequence). The CDR3 contains 14 residues. V was shortened by 4 bases and J by 7 bases, with 20 bases between the two germline ends. CDR3 loop: CSANTGGVNNEQYF. The DNA for the CDR3 is TGCAGTGCTAATACCGGGGGCGTGAACAATGAGCAGTACTTC.

At least ten counts were recorded for this clonotype. A much larger clonotype is one base distant, so this may be a read error. The J gene is TRBJ2-5, the V gene TRBV20-1, with D possibly being TRBD1 or TRBD2 (5 bases each). This CDR3 is 13 amino acids long. The germline CDR1 and CDR2 sequences are DFQATT and SNEGSKA (reference sequence). Trimming stripped 5 bases from V and 6 bases from J, with 16 bases between. CDR3 region: CSASGPPRQTQYF. The CDR3, as DNA: TGCAGTGCTTCGGGACCTCCTAGGCAGACCCAGTACTTC.

This clonotype showed up just a few times. The V and J genes are TRBV24-1 and TRBJ2-2; no definite D call. CDR1 is KGHDR and CDR2 is SFDVKD in the germline V gene. Trimming took 4 bases from V and 4 from J, leaving 21 bases between them. The CDR3 runs to 18 residues. The CDR3 protein is CATSEPEWVPALTGELFF. For the CDR3, the DNA is TGTGCCACCAGTGAGCCCGAGTGGGTGCCGGCCCTCACCGGGGAGCTGTTTTTT.

This clonotype has ten or more counts. This chain uses TRBV12-3 or TRBV12-4 with TRBJ1-2; weak D call: TRBD1 (6 bases). The CDR3 is made up of 13 amino acids. V was shortened by 7 bases and J by 7 bases, with 16 bases between the two germline ends. The CDR3: CASTGLRGGGYTF. CDR3 nucleotides: TGTGCCAGCACCGGCCTCAGGGGCGGTGGCTACACCTTC.

The chain links TRBV12-3 or TRBV12-4 to TRBJ1-1, with TRBD1 matching over 7 bases. V was pared by 5 bases and J by 0 bases, with 6 bases of the junction left unmatched. The CDR3 loop spans 15 amino acids. The CDR3 nucleotides are TGTGCCAGCAGTCGGGACAGAGCTTTGAACACTGAAGCTTTCTTT. Its translation: CASSRDRALNTEAFF.

Ten or more counts support this clonotype. The J gene is TRBJ2-3, the V gene TRBV7-2; 7 positions match TRBD1. The CDR3 covers 14 residues. V trimming: 5 bases; J trimming: 4 bases; junction bases outside the gene matches: 6. In germline, CDR1 is SGHTA, CDR2 FQGNSA. The CDR3 region is CASSAQTGSDTQYF. The DNA of the CDR3 is TGTGCCAGCAGCGCCCAGACAGGGTCAGATACGCAGTATTTT.

The rearrangement uses TRBV11-2 and TRBJ1-2; 12 bases fit TRBD1. Unmatched junction bases numbered 16, after V lost 7 bases and J lost 7 bases. The length of the CDR3 is 17 residues. Germline V gives CDR1 SGHAT, CDR2 FQNNGV. This CDR3 is CASNDFRDRGPYSGYTF. CDR3 DNA: TGTGCCAGCAACGACTTCCGGGACAGGGGGCCCTATAGTGGCTACACCTTC.

Note on this clonotype: A much bigger clone sits one base away, suggesting this may be a read error. V and J are TRBV3-1 and TRBJ2-1, with D perhaps matching TRBD1 (6 bases). The tail of the sequence fits TRBJ2-7 better, so the J call may be wrong. Germline V gene lookup returns CDR1 LGHDT and CDR2 YNNKEL (reference sequence). CDR3 length: 15 amino acids. The CDR3 nucleotides are TGTGCCAGCAGCCCGGAACAGGGTTCCTACAATGAGCAGTACTTC. It yields the protein CASSPEQGSYNEQYF.

Many counts were recorded for this clonotype. This chain links TRBV4-3 with TRBJ2-7; no reliable D call. Trimming pared 0 bases from V and 9 bases from J, leaving 15 bases between. CDR1 LGHNA and CDR2 YSLEER come from the germline V gene. The CDR3 runs 14 residues. The CDR3 DNA reads TGCGCCAGCAGCCAAGAAGCCGTGTCGGCTTTGCAGTACTTC. As protein: CASSQEAVSALQYF.

The chain carries TRBV10-3 and TRBJ1-3; a weak D match, TRBD1 (6 bases). Looked up from germline, CDR1 is ENHRY and CDR2 is SYGVKD. V was cut by 2 bases and J by 0 bases, with 14 bases left in between. The CDR3 length is 17 residues. The CDR3: CAISETGTWSSGNTIYF. The CDR3 region has the DNA TGTGCCATCAGTGAGACCGGGACATGGAGCTCTGGAAACACCATATATTTT.

The rearrangement uses TRBV7-9 and TRBJ2-4, with D possibly being TRBD1 or TRBD2 (5 bases each). Germline V gene lookup returns CDR1 SEHNR and CDR2 FQNEAQ (reference sequence). The CDR3 consists of 14 residues. Between the trimmed V and J ends, which lost 1 base and 13 bases, there was a span of 17 bases. CDR3 amino acids: CASSLGFGDDEQYF. Here the CDR3 DNA reads TGTGCCAGCAGCTTAGGTTTTGGGGACGATGAGCAGTACTTC.

On this clonotype itself: This may be a read error: a much more frequent sequence differs by one nucleotide. The chain uses TRBV7-2 and TRBJ1-2; no definite D call. CDR3 length equals 15 residues. In germline, CDR1 is SGHTA, CDR2 FQGNSA. Trimming cost V 1 base and J 5 bases, with 14 bases left between them. CDR3 DNA: TGTGCCAGCAGCTTAGGAGATCGAGGACTTTATGGCTACACCTTC. The encoded protein is CASSLGDRGLYGYTF. The full variable domain, with the rest looked up from reference TRBV7-2 and TRBJ1-2, is GAGVSQSPSNKVTEKGKDVELRCDPISGHTALYWYRQSLGQGLEFLIYFQGNSAPDKSGLPSDRFSAERTGGSVSTLTIQRTQQEDSAVYLCASSLGDRGLYGYTFGSGTRLTVV.

The V gene is TRBV3-1, the J gene TRBJ2-2; the match to TRBD2 covers 7 bases. The CDR3 spans 16 residues. Losses at the gene ends were 4 bases for V and 7 bases for J; bases not matched to a gene: 12. Germline CDR1 reads LGHDT; CDR2 reads YNNKEL (reference sequence). CDR3 in amino acids: CASSPSWGRAGGELFF. The CDR3 nucleotides read TGTGCCAGCAGCCCCTCATGGGGGAGGGCCGGCGGGGAGCTGTTTTTT.

This chain joins TRBV20-1 and TRBJ2-7; the D is unclear. This CDR3 region has 14 residues. Deletions cut 3 bases from V and 0 bases from J, with 12 bases between. Germline lookup yields CDR1 DFQATT and CDR2 SNEGSKA (reference sequence). As DNA, the CDR3 is TGCAGTGCTAGGCGGACGGCTAGCTCCTACGAGCAGTACTTC. It specifies CSARRTASSYEQYF.

This clonotype appeared many times. The gene calls are TRBV9 and TRBJ2-6; no reliable D call. The CDR3 length is 19 residues. Trimming left V 0 bases short and J 0 bases short, with 16 bases between. CDR1 and CDR2 (germline): SGDLS, YYNGEE. The CDR3 sequence is CASSVVGLAASSGANVLTF. The DNA for the CDR3 is TGTGCCAGCAGCGTAGTCGGTCTGGCGGCAAGCTCTGGGGCCAACGTCCTGACTTTC.

The J gene is TRBJ1-2, the V gene TRBV5-6, with a weak D call TRBD1 (5 bases). In germline, CDR1 is SGHDT, CDR2 YYEEEE. V gave up 0 bases and J gave up 6 bases, with 15 bases separating them. This CDR3 has 15 residues. The CDR3 DNA is TGTGCCAGCAGCTTGGTTGGGGGATCCACCAATGGCTACACCTTC. Its translation is CASSLVGGSTNGYTF.